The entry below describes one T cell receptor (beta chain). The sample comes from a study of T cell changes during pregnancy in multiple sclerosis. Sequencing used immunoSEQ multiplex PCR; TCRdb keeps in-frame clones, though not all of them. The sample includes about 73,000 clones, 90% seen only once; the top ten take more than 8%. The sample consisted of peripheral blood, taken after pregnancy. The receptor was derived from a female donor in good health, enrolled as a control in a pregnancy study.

The CDR3, as DNA: TGTGCCAGCAGCGACCTAGGGAACACCGGGGAGCTGTTTTTT. Protein product: CASSDLGNTGELFF. The rearrangement uses TRBV14 and TRBJ2-2; D is uncertain. V lost 5 bases and J 1 base, leaving 8 bases between the germline ends. The CDR3 sequence is 14 residues long. CDR1 SGHDN and CDR2 FVKESK come from the germline V gene.